This TCR beta chain was captured by sequencing in a study of blood T cell repertoires in COVID-19. Study-level information: Sites across the United States, Italy and Spain contributed samples from acute and convalescent COVID-19.

Original data processing: Amplification of reference gene primers provided the estimated nucleated cell counts. Assay: immunoSEQ multiplex PCR; the TCRdb copy retains only in-frame clones and omits some. From that table come the V and J calls and clone size; the DNA was used to work out D and trimming. Among about 280,000 clones listed, 85% were seen once. CDR1 and CDR2 from the germline V gene are SGHTA and FQGNSA. J was trimmed by 3 bases and V by 3 bases; bases with no gene match: 3. The CDR3 covers 14 residues. Sequenced input: PBMCs or T cells enriched from blood (not recorded which). The genes are TRBV7-2 and TRBJ1-2; 8 bases are a match to TRBD1. This TCR was sampled from a woman between 50 and 59 years old who had recovered from COVID-19. The CDR3 region has the DNA TGTGCCAGCAGCTTCAGGGGGCAGGACTATGGCTACACCTTC. Translating gives CASSFRGQDYGYTF.